Described below is a single T cell receptor (beta chain) sequence and its context. V trimming: 1 base; J trimming: 14 bases; junction bases outside the gene matches: 2. The CDR3 length is 12 residues. Per the germline V gene, CDR1 is LGHNT and CDR2 is FRNRAP. These data come from a study of blood T cell repertoires in COVID-19. Background on the study: Cohort 3 recovered donors had two negative PCRs, clearance, or symptom resolution. PBMCs, B-cell-depleted T cells, or T cells were the source of the cDNA or gDNA that made up the material.

Assay: immunoSEQ multiplex PCR; the TCRdb copy retains only in-frame clones and omits some. The table includes roughly 160,000 clones, around 79% detected once. Adults between about 18 and 95 years of age took part from some 25 US areas. Assignments of participants to cohorts depended upon their own reported clinical history. The clonotype was recovered from a woman in her sixties or seventies in a cohort exposed to, infected with or recovered from COVID-19 (not recorded which). The rearrangement joins TRBV12-5 to TRBJ2-3, with 11 bases matching TRBD1. Material: PBMCs or T cells enriched from blood (not recorded which). CDR3 amino acids: CASGLGGQGVYF. In nucleotides, the CDR3 is TGTGCTAGTGGTTTGGGGGGACAGGGGGTGTATTTT.